This section outlines one T cell receptor (beta chain) sequence together with its context. V was trimmed by 0 bases and J by 3 bases, leaving 9 bases between them. Germline V gene lookup returns CDR1 SGHVS and CDR2 FQNEAQ. This CDR3 is built from 15 residues. The source of the sample is a study of shared clonotypes between healthy human individuals. Using immunoSEQ multiplex PCR, the repertoire was profiled, and TCRdb retains in-frame clones only, with some absent. The top ten hold under 2% of the sample, which has about 680,000 clones, about three quarters seen once. V gene TRBV7-8 combines with J gene TRBJ1-5; D is perhaps TRBD1 (6 bases). This receptor was taken from a woman younger than 45 in good health. Sequencing used memory CD4+ T cells sorted from blood. Subset specified: CD45RA-negative fraction. For the CDR3, the DNA is TGTGCCAGCAGCTTAGCTTCAGGGGCCAATCAGCCCCAGCATTTT. As protein: CASSLASGANQPQHF.